The source of this T cell receptor beta chain is a study of early T cells in non-severe SARS-CoV-2 infection. TCRdb reprocessed the 5' RACE reads with MiXCR, giving one entry per CDR3 protein. The sample includes around 65,000 distinct CDR3 sequences, around 13% of them seen just once. CDR1 is KGHDR and CDR2 is SFDVKD in the germline V gene. The CDR3 runs to 13 residues. Trimming removed 5 bases at V and 4 bases at J, with 8 bases between. The specimen comprised whole blood, sampled at baseline. The receptor comes from an adult who was a healthcare worker with PCR-confirmed SARS-CoV-2 infection or an uninfected control (not recorded which). The chain employs TRBV24-1 and TRBJ2-1; D not certain. The CDR3 loop is CATSGPTYNEQFF. The CDR3 coding sequence is TGTGCCACCAGTGGTCCGACGTACAATGAGCAGTTCTTC.